This section outlines one T cell receptor beta chain sequence together with its context. This CDR3 is built from 14 residues. The germline V and J ends were trimmed by 8 bases and 4 bases, with 17 bases remaining between them. Germline V lookup: CDR1 MNHNS, CDR2 SASEGT. The source of the sample is a study of T cell repertoires in cytomegalovirus infection. MiXCR, run by TCRdb on the reads, gives a single entry per CDR3 protein. The sample includes nearly 550,000 distinct CDR3 sequences, about 15% seen only once; the top ten take roughly a quarter. The genes are TRBV6-1 and TRBJ1-1, with no clear D. This receptor was obtained from a human donor in good health (CMV status not recorded). Some clones in this sample may be carry-over from other donors' samples. Sequencing was carried out using CD8+ T cells from PBMCs. CDR3 residues: CASHPQSEGTEAFF. The CDR3 bases are TGTGCCAGCCACCCGCAATCGGAGGGCACTGAAGCTTTCTTT.